This entry features one T cell receptor (beta chain) sequence. Antigen specificity is unknown. Germline values: CDR1 SNHLY, CDR2 FYNNEI. This CDR3 comprises 16 residues. V lost 5 bases to trimming and J lost 2 bases; unmatched junction nucleotides: 7. The data were obtained in a study of immune evolution from preneoplasia to lung adenocarcinoma. Study-level background: HLA loss of heterozygosity: about 7% AIS, under 19% MIA, about 32% ADC, none AAH. Findings of the study overall: Normal lung had highest clonality; later lesions appeared denser, more diverse.

Patient tissue came from resections in Japan or China, 2014–2017. Premalignant or tumor cells were enriched by macro-dissection after pathologic assessment. Clones were sequenced by immunoSEQ multiplex PCR, and TCRdb holds only the in-frame ones, with some missing. The sample consists of around 15,000 clones, about 88% of them appearing once. This receptor was identified in a person aged 70 to 85 with invasive lung adenocarcinoma. The V call is TRBV2, the J call TRBJ2-5; 11 nucleotides align to TRBD2. Sequenced material: FFPE invasive lung adenocarcinoma tissue. CDR3 nucleotide sequence: TGTGCCAGCAGTTTCCGACTAGCGGGGCTACAAGAGACCCAGTACTTC. It translates to CASSFRLAGLQETQYF.